The present T cell receptor (beta chain) was sequenced within a study of Graves' ophthalmopathy and Graves' hyperthyroidism. RNA transcripts yielded amplified TCR beta CDR3 regions. First-round RT-PCR used HTBI primers; second-round multiplex PCR followed. TCRdb used MiXCR to reprocess the multiplex PCR reads, holding one entry per CDR3 protein. This table holds under 350,000 distinct CDR3 sequences, 15% to 20% found once. Trimming shortened V by 5 bases and J by 4 bases, and 18 bases separated the two germline ends. Germline assignment: CDR1 MDHEN and CDR2 SYDVKM. This CDR3 has 15 amino acids. The chain uses TRBV28 and TRBJ2-7, with D unclear. The source material was peripheral blood. This sequence originates from an adult man with Graves' ophthalmopathy. CDR3 DNA: TGTGCCAGCAGTGAAGCCGGAAAGTATCTGTACGAGCAGTACTTC. It translates to CASSEAGKYLYEQYF.